This TCR beta chain appears in the sequencing data of a study of shared clonotypes between healthy human individuals. Germline V gene data show CDR1 as MNHEY and CDR2 as SMNVEV (reference sequence). The length of the CDR3 is 16 residues. V dropped 3 bases and J dropped 1 base, with 15 bases sitting between them. TCRdb keeps only in-frame clones here, not all; method: immunoSEQ multiplex PCR. This repertoire shows about 680,000 clones, more than 70% found once; its top ten account for around 1.8%. Sequenced material: memory CD4+ T cells sorted from blood. Subset in this sample: CD45RA-negative fraction. The source is a woman younger than 45 in good health. The chain carries TRBV27 and TRBJ1-1; no reliable D call. CDR3 sequence (DNA): TGTGCCAGCAGTTTTCGACCCCGAGAGGGGAACACTGAAGCTTTCTTT. Its protein is CASSFRPREGNTEAFF.